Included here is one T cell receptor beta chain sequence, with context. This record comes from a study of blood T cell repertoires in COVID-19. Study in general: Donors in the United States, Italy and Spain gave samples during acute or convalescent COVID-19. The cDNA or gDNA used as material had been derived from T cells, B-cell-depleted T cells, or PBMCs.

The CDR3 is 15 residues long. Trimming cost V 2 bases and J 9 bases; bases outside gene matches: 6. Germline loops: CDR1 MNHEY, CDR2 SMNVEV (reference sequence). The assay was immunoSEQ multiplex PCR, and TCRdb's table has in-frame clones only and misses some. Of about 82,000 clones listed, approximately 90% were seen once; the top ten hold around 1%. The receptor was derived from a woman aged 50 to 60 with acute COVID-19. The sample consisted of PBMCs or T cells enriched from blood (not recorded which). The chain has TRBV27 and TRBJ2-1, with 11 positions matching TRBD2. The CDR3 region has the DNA TGTGCCAGCAGTTTAAATGGACTAGCGGGCGGTGAGCAGTTCTTC. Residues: CASSLNGLAGGEQFF.